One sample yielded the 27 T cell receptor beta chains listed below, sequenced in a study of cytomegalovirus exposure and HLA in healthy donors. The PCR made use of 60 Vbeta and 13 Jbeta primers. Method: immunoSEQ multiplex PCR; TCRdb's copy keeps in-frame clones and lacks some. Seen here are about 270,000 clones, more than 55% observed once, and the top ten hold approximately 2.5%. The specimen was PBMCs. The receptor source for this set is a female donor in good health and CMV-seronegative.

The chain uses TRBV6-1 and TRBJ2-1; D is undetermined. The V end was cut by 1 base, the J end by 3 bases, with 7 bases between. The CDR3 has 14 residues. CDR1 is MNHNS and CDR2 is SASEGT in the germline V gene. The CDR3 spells CASSEGGDYNEQFF. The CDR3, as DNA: TGTGCCAGCAGTGAAGGAGGAGACTACAATGAGCAGTTCTTC.

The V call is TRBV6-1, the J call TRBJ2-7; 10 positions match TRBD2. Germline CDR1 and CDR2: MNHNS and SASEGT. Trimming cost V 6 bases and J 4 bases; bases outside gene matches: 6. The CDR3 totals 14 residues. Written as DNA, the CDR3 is TGTGCCAGCAGGGTAGGGACTAGCGAGTACGAGCAGTACTTC. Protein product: CASRVGTSEYEQYF.

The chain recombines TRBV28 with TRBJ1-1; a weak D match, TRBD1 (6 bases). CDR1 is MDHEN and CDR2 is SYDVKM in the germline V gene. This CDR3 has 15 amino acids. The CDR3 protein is CGSNGGADMNTEAFF. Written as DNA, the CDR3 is TGTGGCTCCAACGGGGGGGCAGACATGAACACTGAAGCTTTCTTT.

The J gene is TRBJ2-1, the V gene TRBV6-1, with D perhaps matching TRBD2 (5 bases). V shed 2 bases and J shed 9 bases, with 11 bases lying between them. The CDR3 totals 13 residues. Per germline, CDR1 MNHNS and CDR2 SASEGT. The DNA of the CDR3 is TGTGCCAGCAGTGAACTAGCTCGGGGTGAGCAGTTCTTC. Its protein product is CASSELARGEQFF.

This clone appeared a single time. The chain's CDR3 is CASSPEDPGVHTDTQYF. CDR3 nucleotide sequence: TGTGCCAGCAGCCCCGAGGACCCAGGGGTGCACACAGATACGCAGTATTTT. The J gene is TRBJ2-3, the V gene TRBV7-9, with D possibly matching TRBD1 (6 bases). Trimming left V 5 bases short and J 2 bases short, with 20 bases between. CDR1 is SEHNR and CDR2 is FQNEAQ in the germline V gene (reference sequence). CDR3 length: 17 residues.

This chain's CDR3 is CATHAGNEQYF. The CDR3 DNA reads TGTGCCACCCATGCGGGGAACGAGCAGTACTTC. The chain is built from TRBV2 and TRBJ2-7; TRBD2 is a possible D gene (6 bases). The germline V gene encodes CDR1 SNHLY and CDR2 FYNNEI. The V gene lost 10 bases and the J gene lost 5 bases, with 12 bases spanning the gap. The CDR3 runs 11 residues.

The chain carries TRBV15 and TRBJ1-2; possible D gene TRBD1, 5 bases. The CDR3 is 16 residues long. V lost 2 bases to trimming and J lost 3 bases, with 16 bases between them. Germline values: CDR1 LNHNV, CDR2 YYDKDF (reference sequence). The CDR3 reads CATSRTLGLGDYGYTF. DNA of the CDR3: TGTGCCACCAGCAGAACTTTGGGACTGGGGGACTATGGCTACACCTTC.

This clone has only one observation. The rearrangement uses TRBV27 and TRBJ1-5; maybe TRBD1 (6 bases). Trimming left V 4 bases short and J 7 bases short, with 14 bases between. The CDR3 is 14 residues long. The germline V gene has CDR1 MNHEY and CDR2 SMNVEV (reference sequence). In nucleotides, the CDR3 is TGTGCCAGCAGTTCGGGGGGGGGCCGGCAGCCCCAGCATTTT. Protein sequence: CASSSGGGRQPQHF.

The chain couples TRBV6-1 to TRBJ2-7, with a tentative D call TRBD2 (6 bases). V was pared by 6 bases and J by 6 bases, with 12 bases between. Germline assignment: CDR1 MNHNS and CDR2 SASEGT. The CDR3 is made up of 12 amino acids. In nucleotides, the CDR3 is TGTGCCAGCAGCGAGGCGGGGATCGAGCAGTACTTC. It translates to CASSEAGIEQYF.

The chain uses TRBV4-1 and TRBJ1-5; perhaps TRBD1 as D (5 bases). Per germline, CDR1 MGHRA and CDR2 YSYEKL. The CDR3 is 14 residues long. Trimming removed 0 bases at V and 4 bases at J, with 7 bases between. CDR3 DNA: TGCGCCAGCAGCCAAGATAAGGGGAATCAGCCCCAGCATTTT. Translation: CASSQDKGNQPQHF.

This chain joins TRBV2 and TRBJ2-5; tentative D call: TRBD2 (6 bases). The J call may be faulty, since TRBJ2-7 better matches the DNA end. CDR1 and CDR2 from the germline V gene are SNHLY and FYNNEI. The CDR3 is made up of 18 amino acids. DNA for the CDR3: TGTGCCAGCAGTGAAGGTCTAGGCAGGACTACGAGCTCCTACGAGCAGTACTTC. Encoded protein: CASSEGLGRTTSSYEQYF.

The CDR3 DNA sequence: TGTGCCAGCAGTTGGGGACAGGGGCTAGGCGAGCAGTACTTC. Protein: CASSWGQGLGEQYF. This chain connects TRBV7-8 to TRBJ2-7; 10 bases fit TRBD1. Per germline, CDR1 SGHVS and CDR2 FQNEAQ. This CDR3 has 14 residues. The trim removed 6 bases at V and 6 bases at J, leaving 8 bases unmatched. The full variable domain, rest sourced from reference TRBV7-8 and TRBJ2-7, is GAGVSQSPRYKVAKRGQDVALRCDPISGHVSLFWYQQALGQGPEFLTYFQNEAQLDKSGLPSDRFFAERPEGSVSTLKIQRTQQEDSAVYLCASSWGQGLGEQYFGPGTRLTVT.

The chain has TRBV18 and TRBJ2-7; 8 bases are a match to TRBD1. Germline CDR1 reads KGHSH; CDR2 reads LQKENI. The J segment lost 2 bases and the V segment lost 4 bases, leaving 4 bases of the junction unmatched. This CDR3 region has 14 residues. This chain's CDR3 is CASSRDRPAYEQYF. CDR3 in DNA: TGTGCCAGCTCACGGGACAGGCCAGCCTACGAGCAGTACTTC. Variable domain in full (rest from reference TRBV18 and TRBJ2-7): NAGVMQNPRHLVRRRGQEARLRCSPMKGHSHVYWYRQLPEEGLKFMVYLQKENIIDESGMPKERFSAEFPKEGPSILRIQQVVRGDSAAYFCASSRDRPAYEQYFGPGTRLTVT.

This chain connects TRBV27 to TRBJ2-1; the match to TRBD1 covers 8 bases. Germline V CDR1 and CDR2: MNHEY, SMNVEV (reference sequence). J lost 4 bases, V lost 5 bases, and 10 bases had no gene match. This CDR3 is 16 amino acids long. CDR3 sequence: CASSADRDRHYNEQFF. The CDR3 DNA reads TGTGCCAGCAGTGCCGACCGGGACAGGCATTACAATGAGCAGTTCTTC.

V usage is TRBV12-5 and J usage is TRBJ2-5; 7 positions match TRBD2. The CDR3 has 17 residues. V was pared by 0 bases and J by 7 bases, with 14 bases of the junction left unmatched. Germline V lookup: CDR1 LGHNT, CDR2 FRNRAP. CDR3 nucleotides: TGTGCTAGTGGTTTGGTCCAGCGGGATGGATCCCTTAGGACCCAGTACTTC. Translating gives CASGLVQRDGSLRTQYF.

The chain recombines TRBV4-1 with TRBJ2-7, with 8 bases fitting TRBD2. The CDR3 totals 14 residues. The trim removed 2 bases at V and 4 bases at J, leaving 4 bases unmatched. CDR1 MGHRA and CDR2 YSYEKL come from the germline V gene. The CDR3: CASSQTGLGYEQYF. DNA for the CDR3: TGCGCCAGCAGCCAAACGGGACTAGGGTACGAGCAGTACTTC.

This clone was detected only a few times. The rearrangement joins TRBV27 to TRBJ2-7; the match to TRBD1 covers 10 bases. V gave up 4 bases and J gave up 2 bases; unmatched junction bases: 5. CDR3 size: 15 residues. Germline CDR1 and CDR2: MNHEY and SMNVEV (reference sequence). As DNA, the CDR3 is TGTGCCAGCAGTTCCCGGGACAGGGGAACCTACGAGCAGTACTTC. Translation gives CASSSRDRGTYEQYF.

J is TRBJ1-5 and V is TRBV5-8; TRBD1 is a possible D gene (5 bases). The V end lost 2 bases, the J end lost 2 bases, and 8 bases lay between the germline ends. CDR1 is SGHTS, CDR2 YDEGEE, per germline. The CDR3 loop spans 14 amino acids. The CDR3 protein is CASSLGVGNQPQHF. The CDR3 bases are TGTGCCAGCAGCTTAGGGGTTGGCAATCAGCCCCAGCATTTT. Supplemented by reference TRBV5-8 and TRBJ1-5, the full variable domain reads EAGVTQSPTHLIKTRGQQATLRCSPISGHTSVYWYQQALGLGLQFLLWYDEGEERNRGNFPPRFSGRQFPNYSSELNVNALELEDSALYLCASSLGVGNQPQHFGDGTRLSIL.

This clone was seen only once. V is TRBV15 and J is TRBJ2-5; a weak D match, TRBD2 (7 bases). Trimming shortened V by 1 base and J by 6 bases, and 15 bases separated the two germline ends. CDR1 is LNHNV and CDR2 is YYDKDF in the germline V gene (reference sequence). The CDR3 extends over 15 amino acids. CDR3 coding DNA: TGTGCCACCAGCAGAGGTACGGGGGGCGTTCAGACCCAGTACTTC. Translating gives CATSRGTGGVQTQYF.

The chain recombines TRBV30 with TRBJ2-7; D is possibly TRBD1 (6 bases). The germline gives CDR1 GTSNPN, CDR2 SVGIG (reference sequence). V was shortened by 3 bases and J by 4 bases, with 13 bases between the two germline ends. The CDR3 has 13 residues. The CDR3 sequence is CAWRAGALYEQYF. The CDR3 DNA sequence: TGTGCCTGGAGGGCAGGGGCCCTTTACGAGCAGTACTTC. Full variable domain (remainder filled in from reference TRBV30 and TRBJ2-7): SQTIHQWPATLVQPVGSPLSLECTVEGTSNPNLYWYRQAAGRGLQLLFYSVGIGQISSEVPQNLSASRPQDRQFILSSKKLLLSDSGFYLCAWRAGALYEQYFGPGTRLTVT.

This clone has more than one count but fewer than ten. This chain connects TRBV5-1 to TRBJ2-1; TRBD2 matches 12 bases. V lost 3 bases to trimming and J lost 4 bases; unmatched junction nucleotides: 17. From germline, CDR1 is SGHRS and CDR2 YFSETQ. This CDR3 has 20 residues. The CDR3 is CASSSTTGWLAGGTYNEQFF. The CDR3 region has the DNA TGCGCCAGCAGCTCCACGACAGGGTGGCTAGCGGGAGGGACGTACAATGAGCAGTTCTTC.

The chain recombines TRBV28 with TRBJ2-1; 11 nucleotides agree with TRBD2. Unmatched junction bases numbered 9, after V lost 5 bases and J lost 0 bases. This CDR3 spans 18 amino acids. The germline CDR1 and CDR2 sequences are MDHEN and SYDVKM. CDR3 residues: CASSILGLAESSYNEQFF. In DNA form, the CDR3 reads TGTGCCAGCAGTATCCTGGGACTAGCGGAAAGCTCCTACAATGAGCAGTTCTTC.

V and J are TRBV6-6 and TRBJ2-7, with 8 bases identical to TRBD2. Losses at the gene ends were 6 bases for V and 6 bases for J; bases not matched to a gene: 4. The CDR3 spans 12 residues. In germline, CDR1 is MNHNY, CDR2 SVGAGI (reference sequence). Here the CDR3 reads CASSPGGGEQYF. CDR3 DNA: TGTGCCAGCAGCCCCGGGGGGGGCGAGCAGTACTTC.

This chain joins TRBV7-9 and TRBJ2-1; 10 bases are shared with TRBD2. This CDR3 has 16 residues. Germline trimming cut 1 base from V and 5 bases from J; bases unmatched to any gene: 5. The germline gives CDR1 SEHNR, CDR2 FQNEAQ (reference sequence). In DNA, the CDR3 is TGTGCCAGCAGCTTAGGACTAGCGGGTCCTCACAATGAGCAGTTCTTC. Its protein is CASSLGLAGPHNEQFF.

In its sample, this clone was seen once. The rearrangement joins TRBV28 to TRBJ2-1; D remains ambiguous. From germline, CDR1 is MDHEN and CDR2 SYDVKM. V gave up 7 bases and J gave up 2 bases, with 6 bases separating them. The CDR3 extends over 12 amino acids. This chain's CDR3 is CASTPAYNEQFF. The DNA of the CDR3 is TGTGCCAGCACCCCTGCCTACAATGAGCAGTTCTTC.

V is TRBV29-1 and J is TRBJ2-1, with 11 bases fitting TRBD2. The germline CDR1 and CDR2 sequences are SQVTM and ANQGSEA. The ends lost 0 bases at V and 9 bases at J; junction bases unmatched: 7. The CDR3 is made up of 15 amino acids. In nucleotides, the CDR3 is TGCAGCGTTGAAGATCCTAGCGGGAGGATCAGTGAGCAGTTCTTC. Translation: CSVEDPSGRISEQFF.

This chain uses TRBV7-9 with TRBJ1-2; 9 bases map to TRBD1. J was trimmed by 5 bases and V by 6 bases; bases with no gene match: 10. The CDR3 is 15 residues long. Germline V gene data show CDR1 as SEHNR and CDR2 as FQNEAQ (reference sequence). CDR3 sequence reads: CASSPRTGEEYGYTF. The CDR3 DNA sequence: TGTGCCAGCAGTCCCAGGACAGGGGAGGAGTATGGCTACACCTTC.